This is a list of T cell receptor beta chains from one sample in a study of cytomegalovirus exposure and HLA in healthy donors. This table comes from immunoSEQ multiplex PCR, and its TCRdb copy is limited to in-frame clones, with some not included. The profile shows about 130,000 clones, 65% to 90% of them singletons. Material: PBMCs. The receptors were sampled from a man between 18 and 35 years old in good health and CMV-seronegative. Each CDR3 is given with its conserved first and last residue. Each record gives: clone size, J gene, D gene, V gene, CDR3 DNA, CDR3 protein. D genes are given only for firm matches. Only some rows state a clone size, as once, few, many or a class for expanded clones.

. | TRBJ1-1 | TRBD1 | TRBV7-9 | TGTGCCAGCAGCGTCCAGGGGGCAGAGGGTGAAGCTTTCTTT | CASSVQGAEGEAFF
. | TRBJ1-1 | . | TRBV29-1 | TGCAGCGTCGTAAAGACTGGGGCGGTTAACACTGAAGCTTTCTTT | CSVVKTGAVNTEAFF
once | TRBJ2-5 | . | TRBV19 | TGTGCCAGTAGGGCTAGCAGAGGGACCCAGTACTTC | CASRASRGTQYF
. | TRBJ1-2 | TRBD1 | TRBV2 | TGTGCCAGCAGTGAACTGACAGGGTTTGGCTACACCTTC | CASSELTGFGYTF
. | TRBJ2-7 | TRBD1 | TRBV4-3 | TGCGCCAGCAGCCAAGATGTGTCGGGACAGGGGGCTTACGAGCAGTACTTC | CASSQDVSGQGAYEQYF
few | TRBJ1-3 | . | TRBV7-8 | TGTGCCAGCAGCTATCGGGGCTCTGGAAACACCATATATTTT | CASSYRGSGNTIYF
once | TRBJ1-4 | TRBD1 | TRBV6-5 | TGTGCCAGCAGTTTAACCGGGACAGGGGATGAAAAACTGTTTTTT | CASSLTGTGDEKLFF
. | TRBJ1-2 | . | TRBV19 | TGTGCCAGTAGTGTTCCAGGGGCCGCTAACTATGGCTACACCTTC | CASSVPGAANYGYTF
. | TRBJ2-7 | TRBD1 | TRBV4-1 | TGCGCCAGCAGCACGACCGACAGGGTTGGAACCTACGAGCAGTACTTC | CASSTTDRVGTYEQYF
. | TRBJ1-6 | TRBD1 | TRBV7-6 | TGTGCCAGCAGCCGGGACAGACTTAATTCACCCCTCCACTTT | CASSRDRLNSPLHF
. | TRBJ2-1 | . | TRBV27 | TGTGCCAGCAGTGACAGTTACTCCTACAATGAGCAGTTCTTC | CASSDSYSYNEQFF
. | TRBJ1-4 | . | TRBV18 | TGTGCCAGCTCAACACCCAGGACAGCCCCTAATGAAAAACTGTTTTTT | CASSTPRTAPNEKLFF
. | TRBJ1-1 | TRBD1 | TRBV5-4 | TGTGCCAGCAGCTTCGGACAGGGGGCTGAAGCTTTCTTT | CASSFGQGAEAFF
. | TRBJ2-7 | TRBD1 | TRBV14 | TGTGCCAGCAGCCAAGTCCCGGCAGGGGGCGTTGAGCAGTACTTC | CASSQVPAGGVEQYF
. | TRBJ1-6 | . | TRBV6-6 | TGTGCCAGCAGTCCCGCAGGGATCAATAATTCACCCCTCCACTTT | CASSPAGINNSPLHF
few | TRBJ1-2 | . | TRBV11-1 | TGTGCCAGCAGCTTAGAGTGGGACAATGGCTACACCTTC | CASSLEWDNGYTF
few | TRBJ1-1 | TRBD1 | TRBV28 | TGTGCCAGTACCGGGAGGGGGCTTCTTGGCGCTTTCTTT | CASTGRGLLGAFF
. | TRBJ2-3 | . | TRBV27 | TGTGCCAGCAGTTTATCGAACCCTTATCGGACGCAGTATTTT | CASSLSNPYRTQYF
. | TRBJ1-1 | TRBD1 | TRBV11-3 | TGTGCCAGCAGCTTAGATGGCAGGGGGGATACTGAAGCTTTCTTT | CASSLDGRGDTEAFF
. | TRBJ1-5 | TRBD1 | TRBV30 | TGTGCCTGGAGTGAAGGGACAGGATTTAGCAATCAGCCCCAGCATTTT | CAWSEGTGFSNQPQHF
. | TRBJ1-2 | . | TRBV5-6 | TGTGCCAGCAGCTCGTGGACAGCTCCTAACTATGGCTACACCTTC | CASSSWTAPNYGYTF
. | TRBJ1-2 | . | TRBV19 | TGTGCCAGTTCCCACAAGGGAGGCTATGGCTACACCTTC | CASSHKGGYGYTF
. | TRBJ2-3 | . | TRBV5-1 | TGCGCCAGCAGCTTGGGGGGGGGCACAGATACGCAGTATTTT | CASSLGGGTDTQYF
. | TRBJ2-3 | TRBD2 | TRBV9 | TGTGCCAGCAGCCGCACTAGCGGCAGCACAGATACGCAGTATTTT | CASSRTSGSTDTQYF
. | TRBJ1-1 | TRBD1 | TRBV5-4 | TGTGCCAGCAGCCTACCGACAGGGGCGAACACTGAAGCTTTCTTT | CASSLPTGANTEAFF
. | TRBJ1-4 | . | TRBV27 | TGTGCCAGCAGCTTTACCGCGGGAACAGTAGGCTCGCGAGAAAAACTGTTTTTT | CASSFTAGTVGSREKLFF